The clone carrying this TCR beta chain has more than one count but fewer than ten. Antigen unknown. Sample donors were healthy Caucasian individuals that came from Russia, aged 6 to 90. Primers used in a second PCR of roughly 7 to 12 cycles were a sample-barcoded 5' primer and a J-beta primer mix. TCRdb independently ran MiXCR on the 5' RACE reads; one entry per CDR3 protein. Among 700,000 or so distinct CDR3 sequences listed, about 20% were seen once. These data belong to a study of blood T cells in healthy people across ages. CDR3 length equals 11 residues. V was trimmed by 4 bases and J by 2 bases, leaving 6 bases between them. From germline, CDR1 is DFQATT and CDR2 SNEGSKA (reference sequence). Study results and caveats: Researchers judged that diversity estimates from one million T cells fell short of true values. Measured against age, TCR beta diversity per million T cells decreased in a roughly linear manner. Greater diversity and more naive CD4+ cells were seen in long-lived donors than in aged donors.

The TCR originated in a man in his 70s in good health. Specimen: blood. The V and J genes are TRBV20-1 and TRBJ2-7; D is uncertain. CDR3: CSAIEPYEQYF. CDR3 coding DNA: TGCAGTGCTATTGAACCCTACGAGCAGTACTTC.